The clone carrying this T cell receptor beta chain was recorded only once. This sample was included in a study of Graves' ophthalmopathy and Graves' hyperthyroidism. Using RNA transcripts, the TCR beta CDR3 regions were amplified. HTBI primers were used in a first-round RT-PCR, which preceded a second-round multiplex PCR. TCRdb redid the calling of the multiplex PCR reads with MiXCR, one entry per CDR3 protein. The sample shows 740,000 or so distinct CDR3 sequences, 40% of them seen only once. Germline V gene sequence: CDR1 SGHDN, CDR2 FVKESK. Trimming removed 8 bases from V and 1 base from J, with 17 bases in between. The CDR3 runs 15 residues. In donors with ophthalmopathy, activity was moderate-to-severe, with CAS ≥3, NOSPECS ≥4 and duration under 3 months. Patients were diagnosed from clinical symptoms, serum thyroxine, TRAb, thyroid ultrasound and orbital computed tomography.

Sequenced: peripheral blood. This clonotype was sampled from an adult man with Graves' ophthalmopathy. The chain joins TRBV14 to TRBJ1-1; maybe TRBD1 (6 bases). Written as DNA, the CDR3 is TGTGCCAGCTCACCTCGGGGACACGAGAACACTGAAGCTTTCTTT. Its protein product is CASSPRGHENTEAFF. Full variable domain (remainder filled in from reference TRBV14 and TRBJ1-1): EAGVTQFPSHSVIEKGQTVTLRCDPISGHDNLYWYRRVMGKEIKFLLHFVKESKQDESGMPNNRFLAERTGGTYSTLKVQPAELEDSGVYFCASSPRGHENTEAFFGQGTRLTVV.